This TCR beta chain was documented in a study of blood T cell repertoires in COVID-19. J lost 6 bases, V lost 3 bases, and 7 bases had no gene match. The length of the CDR3 is 14 residues. In germline, CDR1 is SGHTA, CDR2 FQGNSA. In the original analysis: Cell counts per sample came from amplifying reference gene primers. The assay was immunoSEQ multiplex PCR, and TCRdb's table has in-frame clones only and misses some. That table furnishes V, J and clone size, whereas the DNA furnished D and trimming. The sample has 330,000 or so clones; about 88% are singletons. Participants came from some 23 US areas, aged roughly 18 to 95 years.

This clonotype was sampled from a woman in her thirties who had recovered from COVID-19. The chain carries TRBV7-2 and TRBJ1-2; 7 nucleotides agree with TRBD1. The sequencing input was PBMCs or T cells enriched from blood (not recorded which). The DNA of the CDR3 is TGTGCCAGCAGCTTGAACAGGGGAGGCCATGGCTACACCTTC. This sequence encodes CASSLNRGGHGYTF. Full variable domain (remainder filled in from reference TRBV7-2 and TRBJ1-2): GAGVSQSPSNKVTEKGKDVELRCDPISGHTALYWYRQSLGQGLEFLIYFQGNSAPDKSGLPSDRFSAERTGGSVSTLTIQRTQQEDSAVYLCASSLNRGGHGYTFGSGTRLTVV.